Following are 26 T cell receptor beta chains from one sample sequenced in a study of blood T cell repertoires in COVID-19. Here immunoSEQ multiplex PCR was the method, and the copy in TCRdb shows in-frame clones only, minus some. The data contain around 180,000 clones, approximately 90% of them singletons. The sequenced sample was peripheral blood. The receptors here all came from a human donor in a cohort sampled during active COVID-19.

CDR3 sequence (DNA): TGCAGTGCTAGTGTTAGCGGGGGTCGGAAGTCCTACGAGCAGTACTTC. As protein: CSASVSGGRKSYEQYF. This chain uses TRBV20-1 with TRBJ2-7; the match to TRBD2 covers 9 bases. The germline V gene encodes CDR1 DFQATT and CDR2 SNEGSKA (reference sequence). The CDR3 extends over 16 amino acids. Trimming at V came to 3 bases and at J to 1 base, leaving 10 bases not matched to a gene.

The chain uses TRBV18 and TRBJ1-1; D is unresolved. Trimming removed 2 bases at V and 7 bases at J, with 8 bases between. Germline CDR1 KGHSH, CDR2 LQKENI. The CDR3 contains 12 residues. The CDR3 sequence is CASSPSGIEAFF. The CDR3 DNA is TGTGCCAGCTCACCATCGGGGATTGAAGCTTTCTTT. Filled out from reference TRBV18 and TRBJ1-1, the complete variable domain reads NAGVMQNPRHLVRRRGQEARLRCSPMKGHSHVYWYRQLPEEGLKFMVYLQKENIIDESGMPKERFSAEFPKEGPSILRIQQVVRGDSAAYFCASSPSGIEAFFGQGTRLTVV.

This chain uses TRBV7-9 with TRBJ2-7, with D perhaps TRBD1 (6 bases). The V and J ends lost 4 bases and 5 bases respectively, with 9 bases between them. This CDR3 is built from 12 residues. Germline values: CDR1 SEHNR, CDR2 FQNEAQ (reference sequence). CDR3 sequence (DNA): TGTGCCAGCAGCTCAGGGGCAAACGAGCAGTACTTC. It yields the protein CASSSGANEQYF.

CDR3 sequence: CASRGTGAQPQHF. CDR3 in DNA: TGTGCCAGCAGGGGGACAGGGGCTCAGCCCCAGCATTTT. The genes are TRBV12-3 or TRBV12-4 and TRBJ1-5, with 10 bases lining up with TRBD1. This CDR3 spans 13 amino acids. V was clipped by 6 bases and J by 6 bases; unmatched bases: 2.

This chain joins TRBV5-8 and TRBJ2-6, with D possibly matching TRBD1 (6 bases). Per the germline V gene, CDR1 is SGHTS and CDR2 is YDEGEE. Trimming took 0 bases from V and 3 from J, leaving 7 bases between them. The CDR3 spans 15 residues. The CDR3 is CASSLDRVGANVLTF. The CDR3 nucleotides read TGTGCCAGCAGCTTGGACAGGGTTGGGGCCAACGTCCTGACTTTC. Full variable domain (remainder filled in from reference TRBV5-8 and TRBJ2-6): EAGVTQSPTHLIKTRGQQATLRCSPISGHTSVYWYQQALGLGLQFLLWYDEGEERNRGNFPPRFSGRQFPNYSSELNVNALELEDSALYLCASSLDRVGANVLTFGAGSRLTVL.

The CDR3, as DNA: TGCGCCAGCAGCTTGGCAGAAAATGAGCAGTTCTTC. Protein: CASSLAENEQFF. This sequence joins TRBV5-1 and TRBJ2-1; unclear D gene. V was clipped by 0 bases and J by 7 bases, with 5 bases between them. CDR1 and CDR2 (germline): SGHRS, YFSETQ. The CDR3 runs to 12 residues.

This chain connects TRBV11-2 to TRBJ2-5; D possibly corresponds to TRBD2 (7 bases). Germline loops: CDR1 SGHAT, CDR2 FQNNGV. V was pared by 5 bases and J by 0 bases, with 19 bases between. The CDR3 spans 17 residues. The CDR3 DNA reads as TGTGCCAGCAGCGGATGGGGCGGGGGCCTTTACCAAGAGACCCAGTACTTC. Amino acids: CASSGWGGGLYQETQYF. Based on the CDR3 plus reference TRBV11-2 and TRBJ2-5, the full variable domain is EAGVAQSPRYKIIEKRQSVAFWCNPISGHATLYWYQQILGQGPKLLIQFQNNGVVDDSQLPKDRFSAERLKGVDSTLKIQPAKLEDSAVYLCASSGWGGGLYQETQYFGPGTRLLVL.

J is TRBJ2-7 and V is TRBV28, with 8 bases fitting TRBD1. CDR1 and CDR2 (germline): MDHEN, SYDVKM. The length of the CDR3 is 12 residues. The CDR3 coding sequence is TGTGCTTCAAACAGGGGGGACTACGAGCAGTACTTC. Translating gives CASNRGDYEQYF.

This clone was observed a few times. The chain is built from TRBV19 and TRBJ2-2; 7 nucleotides align to TRBD1. V was pared by 7 bases and J by 4 bases, with 3 bases of the junction left unmatched. Germline CDR1 reads LNHDA; CDR2 reads SQIVND (reference sequence). The CDR3 runs to 13 residues. The CDR3 here is CASKNRGTGELFF. The CDR3 DNA reads as TGTGCCAGTAAAAACAGGGGCACCGGGGAGCTGTTTTTT. Variable domain in full (rest from reference TRBV19 and TRBJ2-2): DGGITQSPKYLFRKEGQNVTLSCEQNLNHDAMYWYRQDPGQGLRLIYYSQIVNDFQKGDIAEGYSVSREKKESFPLTVTSAQKNPTAFYLCASKNRGTGELFFGEGSRLTVL.

V gene TRBV5-1 combines with J gene TRBJ2-5; 8 bases line up with TRBD2. Looked up from germline, CDR1 is SGHRS and CDR2 is YFSETQ. The ends lost 0 bases at V and 5 bases at J; junction bases unmatched: 6. The CDR3 is made up of 15 amino acids. The CDR3: CASSLDGLAGETQYF. The CDR3 DNA follows: TGCGCCAGCAGCTTGGATGGACTAGCTGGGGAGACCCAGTACTTC. The full variable domain, in which reference TRBV5-1 and TRBJ2-5 provide the parts outside the CDR3, is KAGVTQTPRYLIKTRGQQVTLSCSPISGHRSVSWYQQTPGQGLQFLFEYFSETQRNKGNFPGRFSGRQFSNSRSEMNVSTLELGDSALYLCASSLDGLAGETQYFGPGTRLLVL.

The CDR3 DNA reads TGTGCCAGCACCCAAGCGGACAGCTCCTACGAGCAGTACTTC. Its translation is CASTQADSSYEQYF. The chain employs TRBV28 and TRBJ2-7; TRBD1 might be the D (6 bases). The germline gives CDR1 MDHEN, CDR2 SYDVKM. The V end lost 7 bases, the J end lost 0 bases, and 13 bases lay between the germline ends. This CDR3 has 14 residues.

The CDR3 coding sequence is TGCAGCGTTCGCCGTGGAGCAACTAATGAAAAACTGTTTTTT. Amino acids: CSVRRGATNEKLFF. J is TRBJ1-4 and V is TRBV29-1; no clear D. Between the trimmed V and J ends, which lost 5 bases and 0 bases, there was a span of 10 bases. Germline V gene data show CDR1 as SQVTM and CDR2 as ANQGSEA. CDR3 length: 14 amino acids. The whole variable domain, filled in from reference TRBV29-1 and TRBJ1-4, reads SAVISQKPSRDICQRGTSLTIQCQVDSQVTMMFWYRQQPGQSLTLIATANQGSEATYESGFVIDKFPISRPNLTFSTLTVSNMSPEDSSIYLCSVRRGATNEKLFFGSGTQLSVL.

The chain combines TRBV29-1 with TRBJ2-3; 11 bases map to TRBD1. J gave up 4 bases and V 5 bases, and 5 bases lay outside the gene matches. CDR3 length: 14 residues. Per germline, CDR1 SQVTM and CDR2 ANQGSEA. CDR3 amino acids: CSVPGQGAADTQYF. For the CDR3, the DNA is TGCAGCGTTCCAGGACAGGGGGCCGCAGATACGCAGTATTTT.

V usage is TRBV28 and J usage is TRBJ1-6, with unresolved D. The V end lost 7 bases, the J end lost 3 bases, and 16 bases lay between the germline ends. Germline V gene lookup returns CDR1 MDHEN and CDR2 SYDVKM. The CDR3 extends over 16 amino acids. Here the CDR3 DNA reads TGTGCCAGCATTACGGGTGGGTCCATCTATAATTCACCCCTCCACTTT. This codes for CASITGGSIYNSPLHF.

V and J are TRBV3-1 (or the pseudogene TRBV3-2) and TRBJ2-7; 8 bases line up with TRBD2. CDR1 and CDR2 (germline): LGHDT, YNNKEL (reference sequence). V lost 1 base, J lost 3 bases, and 11 bases stayed unmatched. The CDR3 covers 17 residues. CDR3 nucleotide sequence: TGTGCCAGCAGCCAAGTTACGGGGGGGCCCTACCTCTACGAGCAGTACTTC. Amino acids: CASSQVTGGPYLYEQYF.

This chain connects TRBV4-3 to TRBJ1-1; TRBD1 aligns across 7 bases. CDR1 is LGHNA, CDR2 YSLEER, per germline. Trimming at V came to 0 bases and at J to 0 bases, leaving 1 base not matched to a gene. This CDR3 is 15 amino acids long. CDR3 sequence reads: CASSQEGQLNTEAFF. The CDR3 DNA reads as TGCGCCAGCAGCCAAGAGGGACAGCTGAACACTGAAGCTTTCTTT.

V is TRBV5-1 and J is TRBJ2-4; TRBD2 matches 10 bases. The J segment lost 16 bases and the V segment lost 2 bases, leaving 9 bases of the junction unmatched. This CDR3 has 13 amino acids. CDR1 is SGHRS and CDR2 is YFSETQ in the germline V gene. CDR3 bases: TGCGCCAGCAGCTTAACGACTAGCGGGTTCCGATACTTC. Encoded protein: CASSLTTSGFRYF.

The V gene is TRBV4-3, the J gene TRBJ2-1; possibly TRBD1 for D (5 bases). The CDR3 consists of 15 residues. Germline lookup yields CDR1 LGHNA and CDR2 YSLEER. Trimming left V 1 base short and J 0 bases short, with 7 bases between. The CDR3 nucleotides read TGCGCCAGCAGCCAAGGACAGAGCTCCTACAATGAGCAGTTCTTC. It is translated as CASSQGQSSYNEQFF.

The chain couples TRBV7-8 to TRBJ2-7, with 10 bases identical to TRBD1. Trimming cost V 5 bases and J 5 bases; bases outside gene matches: 6. Germline lookup yields CDR1 SGHVS and CDR2 FQNEAQ. The CDR3 runs 14 residues. CDR3 nucleotide sequence: TGTGCCAGCAGCCCGACAGGGGGCCTGCACGAGCAGTACTTC. The encoded protein is CASSPTGGLHEQYF.

The chain has TRBV6-6 and TRBJ2-7; 9 positions match TRBD1. The junction had 27 bases not matched to a gene; V was cut back by 6 bases and J by 3 bases. Germline-derived CDR1 and CDR2 are MNHNY and SVGAGI (reference sequence). The CDR3 totals 21 residues. Here the CDR3 DNA reads TGTGCCAGCAGCCACCCGCCCCCACCGGGACAGGGAGCAACCTCTCTCTACGAGCAGTACTTC. It is translated as CASSHPPPPGQGATSLYEQYF.

Remarks on this clone: One end of the junction varies from germline; a read error may be responsible. The gene calls are TRBV6-2 or TRBV6-3 and TRBJ2-2; TRBD2 might be the D (6 bases). This CDR3 has 17 residues. CDR1 is MNHEY, CDR2 SVGEGT, per germline. CDR3 coding DNA: TGTGCCAGCAGTTACTGGCCGAGTAGCGGCATCACCAGGGAGCTGTTTTTT. Amino acid sequence: CASSYWPSSGITRELFF.

In this sample, this clone turned up once. This chain joins TRBV10-2 and TRBJ2-7; D is perhaps TRBD1 (5 bases). From germline, CDR1 is WSHSY and CDR2 SAAADI. The CDR3 has 14 residues. Trimming shortened V by 3 bases and J by 3 bases, and 12 bases separated the two germline ends. CDR3 sequence reads: CASSDSGSGYEQYF. CDR3 in DNA: TGCGCCAGCAGTGATTCAGGGTCCGGCTACGAGCAGTACTTC.

J is TRBJ2-5 and V is TRBV30, with 9 bases lining up with TRBD1. Trimming at V came to 4 bases and at J to 4 bases, leaving 7 bases not matched to a gene. Per germline, CDR1 GTSNPN and CDR2 SVGIG (reference sequence). This CDR3 is built from 14 residues. This CDR3 is CAWNNRGRRETQYF. The CDR3 DNA is TGTGCCTGGAATAACAGGGGGCGACGAGAGACCCAGTACTTC.

V gene TRBV28 combines with J gene TRBJ1-1, with no clear D. V lost 2 bases, J lost 10 bases, and 11 bases lay in between. CDR3 length: 12 residues. Germline values: CDR1 MDHEN, CDR2 SYDVKM. CDR3 bases: TGTGCCAGCAGTTTAGGAGCGGTAAGAGCTTTCTTT. Translation gives CASSLGAVRAFF.

The V and J genes are TRBV7-2 and TRBJ2-7; 9 bases agree with TRBD2. The CDR3 totals 16 residues. J was trimmed by 0 bases and V by 5 bases; bases with no gene match: 8. Germline CDR1 and CDR2: SGHTA and FQGNSA. The CDR3 DNA reads as TGTGCCAGCAGCCCCCGAAGCGGGAGGTCCTCCTACGAGCAGTACTTC. Translation: CASSPRSGRSSYEQYF.

CDR3 sequence (DNA): TGTGCCAGTAGTATCTCATGGACAGGGTCGACATATGGCTACACCTTC. Translation gives CASSISWTGSTYGYTF. The chain employs TRBV19 and TRBJ1-2; 8 nucleotides align to TRBD1. Germline lookup yields CDR1 LNHDA and CDR2 SQIVND (reference sequence). This CDR3 region has 16 residues. The trim removed 3 bases at V and 5 bases at J, leaving 11 bases unmatched.